These 21 T cell receptor beta chains originate from one sample sequenced in a study of T-cell memory formation after mild COVID-19. A single record per CDR3 protein comes from TCRdb applying MiXCR to the 5' RACE reads. The sample lists roughly 200,000 distinct CDR3 sequences, around 19% occurring once. Source material: PBMCs or a T cell subset sorted from them (not recorded which). The receptors shown here come from an adult woman who had mild COVID-19 (a few samples of this study predate the infection). Cell type and time point are not known.

This clonotype showed up just a few times. This chain links TRBV7-9 with TRBJ2-5; D uncertain. V shed 3 bases and J shed 5 bases, with 16 bases lying between them. This CDR3 has 15 amino acids. Germline CDR1 and CDR2: SEHNR and FQNEAQ (reference sequence). The CDR3 region is CASSLGSVRLETQYF. The CDR3 bases are TGTGCCAGCAGCTTGGGCTCGGTCAGGTTGGAGACCCAGTACTTC.

This clonotype has a count of ten or more. CDR3 region: CASSPLAGGPAATDTQYF. The CDR3 DNA reads as TGCGCCAGCAGCCCTTTGGCGGGGGGGCCGGCGGCGACAGATACGCAGTATTTT. The rearrangement uses TRBV5-1 and TRBJ2-3, with 9 bases lining up with TRBD2. Trimming cost V 4 bases and J 3 bases; bases outside gene matches: 15. From germline, CDR1 is SGHRS and CDR2 YFSETQ. This CDR3 has 18 residues.

Here the CDR3 reads CATSDGLVTEQFF. The CDR3, as DNA: TGTGCCACCAGTGATGGACTAGTCACGGAGCAGTTCTTC. The J gene is TRBJ2-1, the V gene TRBV24-1; 7 positions agree with TRBD2. The CDR3 has 13 residues. Germline V gene lookup returns CDR1 KGHDR and CDR2 SFDVKD. V trimming: 3 bases; J trimming: 10 bases; junction bases outside the gene matches: 5.

This sequence joins TRBV19 and TRBJ1-6; 7 bases match TRBD1. Germline assignment: CDR1 LNHDA and CDR2 SQIVND (reference sequence). V trimming: 7 bases; J trimming: 9 bases; junction bases outside the gene matches: 9. This CDR3 has 14 residues. CDR3 residues: CASTFDRDGSPLHF. DNA for the CDR3: TGTGCCAGTACCTTCGACAGGGATGGTTCACCCCTCCACTTT. Full variable domain (outside the CDR3, taken from reference TRBV19 and TRBJ1-6): DGGITQSPKYLFRKEGQNVTLSCEQNLNHDAMYWYRQDPGQGLRLIYYSQIVNDFQKGDIAEGYSVSREKKESFPLTVTSAQKNPTAFYLCASTFDRDGSPLHFGNGTRLTVT.

This clonotype was detected a few times. The J gene is TRBJ2-1, the V gene TRBV6-4; TRBD2 aligns across 9 bases. V was pared by 0 bases and J by 5 bases, with 5 bases of the junction left unmatched. Germline V lookup: CDR1 MRHNA, CDR2 SNTAGT. This CDR3 contains 16 residues. The CDR3 protein is CASSDSHSGGHNEQFF. In nucleotides, the CDR3 is TGTGCCAGCAGTGACTCTCATAGCGGGGGACACAATGAGCAGTTCTTC.

This clonotype was seen a few times. The chain employs TRBV4-3 and TRBJ2-1, with D tentatively TRBD1 or TRBD2 (5 bases each). CDR3 length equals 12 residues. Germline V lookup: CDR1 LGHNA, CDR2 YSLEER. The V end was cut by 3 bases, the J end by 10 bases, with 10 bases between. CDR3 in DNA: TGCGCCAGCAGCCACCTCGGGACGGAGCAGTTCTTC. Its translation: CASSHLGTEQFF.

V gene TRBV5-5 combines with J gene TRBJ2-7, with D possibly being TRBD1 or TRBD2 (5 bases each). Germline CDR1 and CDR2: SGHKS and YYEKEE (reference sequence). This CDR3 has 13 amino acids. Trimming left V 4 bases short and J 3 bases short, with 11 bases between. The CDR3 DNA follows: TGTGCCAGCAGCAGGGACCCGATCTACGAGCAGTACTTC. Translation gives CASSRDPIYEQYF.

J is TRBJ2-5 and V is TRBV2; D is unclear. Germline assignment: CDR1 SNHLY and CDR2 FYNNEI. The CDR3 is made up of 14 amino acids. V was trimmed by 6 bases and J by 1 base, leaving 12 bases between them. The DNA for the CDR3 is TGTGCCAGCAGAAAAGGTCGGTCCCAAGAGACCCAGTACTTC. Amino acids: CASRKGRSQETQYF.

This clonotype was seen a handful of times. V usage is TRBV11-3 and J usage is TRBJ1-5; maybe TRBD1 (6 bases). CDR1 and CDR2 (germline): SGHNT, YENEEA. V gave up 5 bases and J gave up 6 bases, with 11 bases separating them. The CDR3 has 13 amino acids. CDR3 coding DNA: TGTGCCAGCAGCAAGGGGGAAGGTCAGCCCCAGCATTTT. Protein sequence: CASSKGEGQPQHF.

A few counts support this clonotype. The chain recombines TRBV12-3 or TRBV12-4 with TRBJ1-5, with 10 nucleotides matching TRBD1. With V trimmed by 7 bases and J by 1 base, 13 bases remained unmatched. The CDR3 runs to 18 residues. Here the CDR3 reads CASTSGRQGAWSNQPQHF. CDR3 in DNA: TGTGCCAGCACCTCCGGGAGACAGGGGGCATGGAGCAATCAGCCCCAGCATTTT.

This chain connects TRBV15 to TRBJ1-2; a possible D gene is TRBD1 (5 bases). CDR3 length equals 14 residues. The V end was cut by 1 base, the J end by 2 bases, with 8 bases between. The germline V gene encodes CDR1 LNHNV and CDR2 YYDKDF (reference sequence). CDR3 nucleotides: TGTGCCACCAGCAGAGGGGGGGACAACTATGGCTACACCTTC. Amino acids: CATSRGGDNYGYTF.

The genes are TRBV9 and TRBJ2-3, with TRBD2 matching over 12 bases. Germline-derived CDR1 and CDR2 are SGDLS and YYNGEE. V trimming: 2 bases; J trimming: 0 bases; junction bases outside the gene matches: 10. The CDR3 consists of 19 residues. The CDR3 region has the DNA TGTGCCAGCAGCGTCTCAGGGGGACTAGCGGGCACTAGCACAGATACGCAGTATTTT. It codes for CASSVSGGLAGTSTDTQYF.

The sample holds many counts of this clonotype. CDR3 protein: CATSDKNRVQFF. The CDR3 DNA reads as TGTGCCACCAGTGATAAAAATAGGGTCCAGTTCTTC. The chain recombines TRBV24-1 with TRBJ2-1; D gene ambiguous. CDR3 length: 12 residues. Per germline, CDR1 KGHDR and CDR2 SFDVKD. Deletions cut 3 bases from V and 13 bases from J, with 12 bases between.

This clonotype was seen many times. This chain links TRBV27 with TRBJ2-7; 12 bases align to TRBD1. This CDR3 has 15 residues. From germline, CDR1 is MNHEY and CDR2 SMNVEV (reference sequence). V lost 4 bases to trimming and J lost 7 bases; unmatched junction nucleotides: 8. The CDR3 DNA sequence: TGTGCCAGCAGTTCCCCGGGACAGGGGGCTTGGGAGCAGTACTTC. Protein sequence: CASSSPGQGAWEQYF.

The V gene is TRBV18, the J gene TRBJ1-2, with D perhaps matching TRBD1 (5 bases). The CDR3 has 14 residues. Germline V CDR1 and CDR2: KGHSH, LQKENI. V was pared by 4 bases and J by 6 bases, with 15 bases between. Written as DNA, the CDR3 is TGTGCCAGCTCACAGCGTCAGGGAACCGATGGCTACACCTTC. Translated, it gives CASSQRQGTDGYTF.

The rearrangement joins TRBV4-2 to TRBJ1-4, with 7 bases lining up with TRBD1. The CDR3 sequence is 14 residues long. J was trimmed by 7 bases and V by 1 base; bases with no gene match: 3. CDR1 LGHNA and CDR2 YNFKEQ come from the germline V gene. Here the CDR3 reads CASSQGQGSEKLFF. The CDR3 DNA reads TGTGCCAGCAGCCAAGGACAGGGAAGTGAAAAACTGTTTTTT.

V is TRBV6-2 or TRBV6-3 and J is TRBJ1-5; 7 positions agree with TRBD1. Germline V gives CDR1 MNHEY, CDR2 SVGEGT. The CDR3 loop spans 13 amino acids. J lost 6 bases, V lost 8 bases, and 7 bases had no gene match. CDR3 sequence (DNA): TGTGCCAGCGGCAGACAGGGTACTCAGCCCCAGCATTTT. Translating it yields CASGRQGTQPQHF.

The table lists this clonotype with a few counts. The rearrangement uses TRBV7-2 and TRBJ2-7; 7 nucleotides agree with TRBD1. Looked up from germline, CDR1 is SGHTA and CDR2 is FQGNSA. The CDR3 length is 13 residues. The ends lost 4 bases at V and 7 bases at J; junction bases unmatched: 7. This CDR3 reads CASSSGQVGEQYF. Here the CDR3 DNA reads TGTGCCAGCAGCTCAGGACAGGTTGGAGAGCAGTACTTC.

This clonotype was detected a few times. Here the CDR3 reads CASSLGGPINTIYF. The CDR3 DNA follows: TGTGCCAGCAGCTTGGGGGGGCCGATAAACACCATATATTTT. The rearrangement uses TRBV7-2 and TRBJ1-3; D might be TRBD1 (6 bases). The CDR3 is 14 amino acids. Trimming cost V 3 bases and J 6 bases, with 12 bases left between them. Germline V gene sequence: CDR1 SGHTA, CDR2 FQGNSA.

This clonotype was observed a few times. The chain recombines TRBV20-1 with TRBJ1-2; possibly TRBD1 for D (6 bases). The CDR3 extends over 12 amino acids. V lost 2 bases to trimming and J lost 6 bases, with 10 bases between them. Germline CDR1 DFQATT, CDR2 SNEGSKA (reference sequence). The CDR3: CSARRGGDGYTF. The DNA of the CDR3 is TGCAGTGCTAGAAGGGGGGGGGATGGCTACACCTTC.

The chain joins TRBV5-1 to TRBJ1-1, with 7 positions matching TRBD1. V dropped 2 bases and J dropped 0; count of bases not matched to a gene: 1. This CDR3 is built from 14 residues. Germline V CDR1 and CDR2: SGHRS, YFSETQ. This CDR3 is CASSFQGVNTEAFF. The CDR3 DNA follows: TGCGCCAGCAGCTTCCAGGGGGTGAACACTGAAGCTTTCTTT.